This TCR beta chain was recovered during a study of blood T cell repertoires in COVID-19 (TCRdb year 2020). Background for the entire study: Samples covering the acute and convalescent phases of COVID-19 were provided by collaborators in the United States, Italy and Spain. The sample metadata nearly always contained a de-identified subject ID, COVID-19 status, age in years and sex. A freely available public database, intended as a resource for researchers studying the immune response to SARS-CoV-2, is where the repertoires were released. Deeply sampled blood TCRbeta repertoires from subjects exposed to, actively infected with, or recovered from COVID-19 were included in the dataset. HLA class I and class II types, where available, came from metadata supplied by the sample provider rather than from assay-based typing. The samples were drawn from two sources: the first 160 participants of the ongoing ImmuneRACE study, and 1,200 or so subjects contributed by 6 global collaborators. The material from the prospective study consisted of cDNA or gDNA derived from T cells, B-cell-depleted T cells, or PBMCs.

At one collaborating source in Seattle, patients were enrolled during active infection and were followed longitudinally through the course of disease. Each collaborating institution followed its own protocols to collect whole blood in K2EDTA tubes. For TCRbeta analysis, collaborator samples were shipped as frozen whole blood, as isolated PBMCs, or as DNA extracted from either sample type. TCRbeta CDR3 regions were amplified from genomic DNA by means of the immunoSEQ Assay, a bias-controlled multiplex PCR. As for the authors' bioinformatics: Within the assay, amplification of reference gene primers was used to estimate how many nucleated cells each sample contained. Sequence reads were collapsed and filtered to measure the absolute abundance of every unique TCRbeta CDR3 rearrangement. For each sample, productive Simpson clonality was calculated by taking the square root of Simpson's diversity index across productive rearrangements. Imported from immuneACCESS, the table was reduced by TCRdb to in-frame sequences with V and J called. These copies leave out some clones; in studies compared against another copy, an unresolved V gene accounts for under half, and the cause of the remainder is not known. V and J calls and clone size are those listed in that table; D and trimming were worked out from the DNA. Present in this sample are around 300,000 clones, around 87% of which were seen just once. The biggest ten clones account for 1% of the sample.

The CDR3 holds 14 amino acids from the cysteine to the phenylalanine. Only the CDR3 region is kept as DNA, spanning 42 bases read in frame from base 1. The junction shows trimming of 3 bases on V and 8 bases on J, plus 13 bases between the germline ends. CDR1 and CDR2, per the germline V gene (reference sequence), are LNHDA and SQIVND. What the research found in general, with its limitations: How much clinical and demographic metadata was included differed by source and by participant, and the metadata was provided uncurated.

Remarks on this clone: The specificity of this receptor is unknown. Base qualities are missing; no much larger clone stands one base away.

This chain joins TRBV19 to TRBJ1-4; no D segment can be confidently identified. Sequenced: peripheral blood. The TCR comes from a woman aged 40 to 50 with COVID-19, enrolled during active disease. The CDR3: CASSITGLEEKLFF. The DNA sequence reads TGTGCCAGTAGTATCACCGGTCTAGAGGAAAAACTGTTTTTT.